This T cell receptor (beta chain) is from a study of tumor T cells in aggressive B-cell lymphoma. This CDR3 is built from 14 residues. Germline CDR1 and CDR2: MNHEY and SVGAGI. After removal of 6 bases from V and 1 base from J, the junction contained 0 bases not matched to a gene. Repertoires were generated with immunoSEQ multiplex PCR, while TCRdb's copy carries only in-frame clones and drops some. The sample lists around 6,600 clones, roughly 88% seen once, with approximately 3.1% in the top ten. The TCR sequence derives from an adult with diffuse large B cell lymphoma. Some clones in this sample may be carry-over from other donors' samples. The J gene is TRBJ2-3, the V gene TRBV6-5; 11 nucleotides match TRBD2. Sequenced material: tumor tissue. The CDR3 DNA follows: TGTGCCAGCAGGACTAGCGGGGGCACAGATACGCAGTATTTT. Translated, it gives CASRTSGGTDTQYF.